Below, 18 T cell receptor beta chains from the same sample are listed, as sequenced in a study of cytomegalovirus exposure and HLA in healthy donors. The study ran its PCR with 60 Vbeta and 13 Jbeta primers. Sequencing used immunoSEQ multiplex PCR; TCRdb keeps in-frame clones, though not all of them. The sample has around 160,000 clones. Sequencing was carried out using PBMCs. Receptors originate from a woman aged 50 to 60 in good health and CMV-seronegative.

DNA of the CDR3: TGTGCCAGCAGCCCGCCAGTTACAGATACGCAGTATTTT. As protein: CASSPPVTDTQYF. This chain connects TRBV16 to TRBJ2-3; D gene uncertain. CDR3 length: 13 amino acids. V was trimmed by 4 bases and J by 3 bases, leaving 8 bases between them. Germline CDR1 KGHSY, CDR2 FQNENV.

The chain combines TRBV9 with TRBJ2-1; D gene uncertain. The CDR3 covers 15 residues. The germline V and J ends were trimmed by 0 bases and 0 bases, with 7 bases remaining between them. The germline gives CDR1 SGDLS, CDR2 YYNGEE. CDR3 in amino acids: CASSVESSSYNEQFF. The CDR3 bases are TGTGCCAGCAGCGTAGAATCCAGCTCCTACAATGAGCAGTTCTTC.

This chain joins TRBV23-1 and TRBJ1-2; D is undetermined. TRBV23-1 qualifies as an ORF whose function is uncertain. The CDR3 extends over 12 amino acids. Trimming shortened V by 8 bases and J by 3 bases, and 10 bases separated the two germline ends. The CDR3 sequence is CASHNGDYGYTF. CDR3 bases: TGCGCCAGCCATAACGGGGACTATGGCTACACCTTC.

The chain employs TRBV2 and TRBJ2-5, with D possibly TRBD2 on 5 matching bases. The CDR3 covers 13 residues. CDR1 and CDR2 (germline): SNHLY, FYNNEI. Trimming stripped 6 bases from V and 2 bases from J, with 10 bases between. The CDR3 protein is CASSSGLQETQYF. The CDR3 bases are TGTGCCAGCAGCTCTGGACTGCAAGAGACCCAGTACTTC.

CDR3 residues: CAWTEGLGKTQYF. DNA for the CDR3: TGTGCCTGGACCGAGGGACTAGGAAAGACCCAGTACTTC. The chain links TRBV30 to TRBJ2-5, with 8 bases lining up with TRBD2. The CDR3 totals 13 residues. The V segment lost 4 bases and the J segment 6 bases; nucleotides outside the gene matches: 7. Per the germline V gene, CDR1 is GTSNPN and CDR2 is SVGIG (reference sequence).

CDR3 protein: CASSFFRAGETQYF. Written as DNA, the CDR3 is TGCGCCAGCAGCTTTTTCAGGGCAGGAGAGACCCAGTACTTC. The chain uses TRBV5-1 and TRBJ2-5, with D perhaps TRBD1 (5 bases). The V end was cut by 2 bases, the J end by 4 bases, with 12 bases between. Germline loops: CDR1 SGHRS, CDR2 YFSETQ. This CDR3 is 14 amino acids long.

The chain joins TRBV7-3 to TRBJ2-5; D is perhaps TRBD1 (8 bases). CDR3 length equals 16 residues. The germline CDR1 and CDR2 sequences are SGHTA and FQGTGA. The V gene lost 5 bases and the J gene lost 5 bases, with 21 bases spanning the gap. CDR3 nucleotide sequence: TGTGCCAGCAGCCAGGGTACAGGGGGGGGCAAGGAGACCCAGTACTTC. This codes for CASSQGTGGGKETQYF.

The chain employs TRBV7-9 and TRBJ1-2; D is possibly TRBD1 (5 bases). The length of the CDR3 is 14 residues. Per germline, CDR1 SEHNR and CDR2 FQNEAQ (reference sequence). V lost 1 base to trimming and J lost 2 bases, with 8 bases between them. The CDR3 here is CASSLGTGNYGYTF. CDR3 DNA: TGTGCCAGCAGCTTAGGCACAGGCAACTATGGCTACACCTTC. Full variable domain (outside the CDR3, taken from reference TRBV7-9 and TRBJ1-2): DTGVSQNPRHKITKRGQNVTFRCDPISEHNRLYWYRQTLGQGPEFLTYFQNEAQLEKSRLLSDRFSAERPKGSFSTLEIQRTEQGDSAMYLCASSLGTGNYGYTFGSGTRLTVV.

J is TRBJ1-2 and V is TRBV19; 8 nucleotides line up with TRBD1. With V trimmed by 6 bases and J by 2 bases, 5 bases remained unmatched. This CDR3 comprises 14 residues. CDR1 is LNHDA and CDR2 is SQIVND in the germline V gene (reference sequence). Here the CDR3 reads CASSTQGGNYGYTF. DNA for the CDR3: TGTGCCAGTAGCACACAGGGGGGGAACTATGGCTACACCTTC.

This chain joins TRBV27 and TRBJ2-2; 7 positions match TRBD1. The ends lost 4 bases at V and 4 bases at J; junction bases unmatched: 18. The CDR3 has 19 amino acids. CDR1 and CDR2 from the germline V gene are MNHEY and SMNVEV (reference sequence). The CDR3 loop is CASSYRGQSINWGTGELFF. CDR3 DNA: TGTGCCAGCAGTTATCGGGGACAGAGTATAAATTGGGGCACCGGGGAGCTGTTTTTT.

This chain uses TRBV5-1 with TRBJ2-3; 8 bases fit TRBD2. V lost 2 bases and J lost 5; bases outside the gene matches: 4. The CDR3 covers 14 residues. Germline CDR1 and CDR2: SGHRS and YFSETQ. The CDR3: CASSFRGGLDTQYF. CDR3 sequence (DNA): TGCGCCAGCAGCTTTCGCGGGGGGTTAGATACGCAGTATTTT.

The genes are TRBV2 and TRBJ2-7; D perhaps matches TRBD1 (6 bases). CDR3 length: 13 amino acids. Germline CDR1 is SNHLY and CDR2 is FYNNEI. The V and J ends lost 6 bases and 5 bases respectively, with 14 bases between them. As DNA, the CDR3 is TGTGCCAGCAGGGCGGACAGCCTCGACGAGCAGTACTTC. Translated: CASRADSLDEQYF.

This rearrangement joins TRBV30 to TRBJ1-2, with D possibly being TRBD1 (5 bases). The CDR3 extends over 13 amino acids. Trimming pared 3 bases from V and 4 bases from J, leaving 12 bases between. Per the germline V gene, CDR1 is GTSNPN and CDR2 is SVGIG (reference sequence). The CDR3 here is CAWRDPGSYGYTF. In DNA, the CDR3 is TGTGCCTGGAGGGACCCAGGGTCCTATGGCTACACCTTC.

The V call is TRBV7-3, the J call TRBJ2-2, with D tentatively TRBD2 (6 bases). The CDR3 sequence is 15 residues long. Germline CDR1 is SGHTA and CDR2 is FQGTGA. Trimming took off 3 bases at V and 5 bases at J, with 13 bases between the two ends. The CDR3 DNA follows: TGTGCCAGCAGCTTCCAGGGAGGAAATACCGGGGAGCTGTTTTTT. Its translation: CASSFQGGNTGELFF. The variable domain in full, completed from reference TRBV7-3 and TRBJ2-2, reads GAGVSQTPSNKVTEKGKYVELRCDPISGHTALYWYRQSLGQGPEFLIYFQGTGAADDSGLPNDRFFAVRPEGSVSTLKIQRTERGDSAVYLCASSFQGGNTGELFFGEGSRLTVL.

The chain recombines TRBV10-3 with TRBJ2-3, with a weak D call TRBD1 (6 bases). V lost 8 bases to trimming and J lost 3 bases, with 24 bases between them. The CDR3 length is 17 residues. Germline assignment: CDR1 ENHRY and CDR2 SYGVKD. The CDR3 loop reads CAIGMPGQHGITDTQYF. The CDR3 DNA is TGTGCCATCGGCATGCCCGGACAGCACGGGATTACAGATACGCAGTATTTT.

This chain connects TRBV18 to TRBJ1-1, with 8 bases identical to TRBD1. The CDR3 extends over 18 amino acids. Trimming took 4 bases from V and 11 from J; bases not matched to a gene: 24. Germline CDR1 KGHSH, CDR2 LQKENI. The CDR3 here is CASSLTGGRFGVIGRAFF. In nucleotides, the CDR3 is TGTGCCAGCTCACTCACAGGGGGGCGCTTCGGAGTAATTGGTAGGGCTTTCTTT.

The rearrangement joins TRBV15 to TRBJ2-7; 8 bases are a match to TRBD1. Germline lookup yields CDR1 LNHNV and CDR2 YYDKDF (reference sequence). This CDR3 has 17 residues. V gave up 0 bases and J gave up 2 bases; unmatched junction bases: 9. This CDR3 reads CATSRDKGQGLAYEQYF. CDR3 nucleotide sequence: TGTGCCACCAGCAGAGATAAAGGACAGGGTTTAGCCTACGAGCAGTACTTC.

The chain combines TRBV6-5 with TRBJ1-3; perhaps TRBD1 as D (6 bases). Trimming removed 0 bases at V and 5 bases at J, with 11 bases between. The CDR3 runs to 15 residues. Germline V gene sequence: CDR1 MNHEY, CDR2 SVGAGI. CDR3 sequence: CASSYSGHERNTIYF. DNA for the CDR3: TGTGCCAGCAGTTACTCGGGACATGAGAGAAACACCATATATTTT.